This T cell receptor (beta chain) was obtained from a study of T cells in Graves' hyperthyroidism and ophthalmopathy. Study results and caveats: Clonotypes that were expanded in thyroid above 0.001 mostly appeared in blood too.

Amplified regions were TCR beta CDR3 sequences from RNA transcripts. First-round RT-PCR with HTBI primers amplified the TCR CDR3 region. Via MiXCR, TCRdb re-called the multiplex PCR reads, giving one row per CDR3 protein. The table includes approximately 330,000 distinct CDR3 sequences, 18% detected once. For this clonotype: As yet, its antigen is unknown.

After removal of 9 bases from V and 9 bases from J, the junction contained 9 bases not matched to a gene. The CDR3 length is 13 residues. The germline V gene has CDR1 LNHDA and CDR2 SQIVND (reference sequence). This sequence was found in a woman aged 45-65 years with Graves' hyperthyroidism. The specimen sequenced was blood. The chain couples TRBV19 to TRBJ2-1; 9 bases fit TRBD2. The CDR3 is CASRLAGEVEQFF. CDR3 sequence (DNA): TGTGCCAGCCGATTAGCGGGAGAGGTTGAGCAGTTCTTC. The variable domain in full, with the rest retrieved from reference TRBV19 and TRBJ2-1, is DGGITQSPKYLFRKEGQNVTLSCEQNLNHDAMYWYRQDPGQGLRLIYYSQIVNDFQKGDIAEGYSVSREKKESFPLTVTSAQKNPTAFYLCASRLAGEVEQFFGPGTRLTVL.